This TCR beta chain was recovered during a study of cytomegalovirus exposure and HLA in healthy donors. Findings and limits, study-wide: Roughly uniform sequencing depth across donors was assumed, possibly incorrectly.

The germline CDR1 and CDR2 sequences are SGHRS and YFSETQ. V was pared by 0 bases and J by 6 bases, with 7 bases between. There are 13 residues in the CDR3. The primer mix had 60 Vbeta and 13 Jbeta primers. Profiling relied on immunoSEQ multiplex PCR, and the TCRdb table lists in-frame clones only, not all of them. Of some 150,000 clones listed, over 60% are singletons. This clone appeared a few times. Its antigen is not identified. The clonotype originates from a woman under 40 in good health and CMV-seropositive. The chain joins TRBV5-1 to TRBJ1-5; D ambiguous. The sample consisted of PBMCs. This CDR3 reads CASSLGVGQPQHF. Here the CDR3 DNA reads TGCGCCAGCAGCTTGGGCGTCGGTCAGCCCCAGCATTTT.